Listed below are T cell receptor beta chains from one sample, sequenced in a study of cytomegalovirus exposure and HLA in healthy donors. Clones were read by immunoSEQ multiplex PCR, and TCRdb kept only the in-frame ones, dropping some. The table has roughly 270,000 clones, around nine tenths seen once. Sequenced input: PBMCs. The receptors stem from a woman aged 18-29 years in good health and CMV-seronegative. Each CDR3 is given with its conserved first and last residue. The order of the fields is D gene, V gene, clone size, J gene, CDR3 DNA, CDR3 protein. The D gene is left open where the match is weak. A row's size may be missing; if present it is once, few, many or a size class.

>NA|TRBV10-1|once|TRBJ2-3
TGCGCCAGCAGTGAGTCGGGAGTAAGGACAGATACGCAGTATTTT
CASSESGVRTDTQYF
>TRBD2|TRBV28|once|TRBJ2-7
TGTGCCAGCAGTTTACTAGCGGGAGGGCCAGGTCGCGAGCAGTACTTC
CASSLLAGGPGREQYF
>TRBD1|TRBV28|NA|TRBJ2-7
TGTGCCAGCAGGGCATCAGGGGGCTCGACGTACGAGCAGTACTTC
CASRASGGSTYEQYF
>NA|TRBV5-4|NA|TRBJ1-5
TGTGCCAGCAGCTTGGGCGGACTCCCTAATCAGCCCCAGCATTTT
CASSLGGLPNQPQHF
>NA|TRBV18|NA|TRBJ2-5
TGTGCCAGCTCACCTTTCCATGAGACCCAGTACTTC
CASSPFHETQYF
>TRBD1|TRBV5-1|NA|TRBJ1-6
TGCGCCAGCAGCCCGACAGGGTATAATTCACCCCTCCACTTT
CASSPTGYNSPLHF
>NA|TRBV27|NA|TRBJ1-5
TGTGCCAGCAAGGCAGGTGGGTCCCTCAATCAGCCCCAGCATTTT
CASKAGGSLNQPQHF
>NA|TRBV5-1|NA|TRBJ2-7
TGCGCCAGCAGCTTTCAGGCAGGCTACGAGCAGTACTTC
CASSFQAGYEQYF
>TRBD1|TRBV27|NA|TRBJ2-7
TGTGCCAGCAGTTCCGGTTCAGGGGGCTACGAGCAGTACTTC
CASSSGSGGYEQYF
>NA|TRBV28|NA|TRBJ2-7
TGTGCCAGTCGTACCGGGACTGGCGTTTACGAGCAGTACTTC
CASRTGTGVYEQYF
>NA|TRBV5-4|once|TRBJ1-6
TGTGCCAGCAGCTTGGCCGCCGACAGTAATTCACCCCTCCACTTT
CASSLAADSNSPLHF
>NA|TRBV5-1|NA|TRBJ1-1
TGCGCCAGCAGCTTGGAGGGGGGGAGGACTGAAGCTTTCTTT
CASSLEGGRTEAFF
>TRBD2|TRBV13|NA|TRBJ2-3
TGTGCCAGCAGCCAGATAGCGGGAGGGGGGGCAGATACGCAGTATTTT
CASSQIAGGGADTQYF
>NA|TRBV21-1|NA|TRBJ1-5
TGTGCCAGCAGCAAGTGGGTCAGGGTAGATCAGCCCCAGCATTTT
CASSKWVRVDQPQHF
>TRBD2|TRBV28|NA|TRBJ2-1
TGTGCCAGCAGCAGGACTAGCGTCAATGAGCAGTTCTTC
CASSRTSVNEQFF
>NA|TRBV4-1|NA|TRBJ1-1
TGCGCCAGCAGCCAGATGTGGGAGGGCAAAGCTTTCTTT
CASSQMWEGKAFF
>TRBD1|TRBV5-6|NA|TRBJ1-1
TGTGCCAGCAGATGGACAGGTTTGAACACTGAAGCTTTCTTT
CASRWTGLNTEAFF
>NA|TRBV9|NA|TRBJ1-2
TGTGCCAGCAGCGACAGGTCACCCAGCTATGGCTACACCTTC
CASSDRSPSYGYTF